The clone carrying this T cell receptor (beta chain) ranks as medium-sized. What it binds is not known. Study observations and caveats: The TCR gene usage of tumor memory CD4+ T cells clustered together with blood and lymph node memory CD4+ cells and with lymph node naive CD4+ cells.

Constant-region reverse primers amplified full-length variable regions, followed by semi-nested Nested Universal Primer A PCR. MiXCR, applied by TCRdb to the 5' RACE reads, yields one record per CDR3 protein. The profile covers about 8,600 distinct CDR3 sequences, with roughly a sixth appearing a single time and roughly 3.4% taken by the ten largest. The memory fraction was CD4+CD45RO+CD25- cells. V gave up 4 bases and J gave up 10 bases; unmatched junction bases: 16. The CDR3 has 16 residues. The germline gives CDR1 MGHRA, CDR2 YSYEKL. The source material was memory CD4+ T cells sorted from blood. Subset in this sample: memory CD4+ T cells, CD4+CD45RO+CD25-. The genes are TRBV4-1 and TRBJ2-1; 7 bases match TRBD2. The TCR originated in a female donor with breast cancer. The CDR3 spells CASSPGRGAQLGEQFF. CDR3 bases: TGCGCCAGCAGCCCTGGGAGGGGAGCCCAGTTGGGGGAGCAGTTCTTC.